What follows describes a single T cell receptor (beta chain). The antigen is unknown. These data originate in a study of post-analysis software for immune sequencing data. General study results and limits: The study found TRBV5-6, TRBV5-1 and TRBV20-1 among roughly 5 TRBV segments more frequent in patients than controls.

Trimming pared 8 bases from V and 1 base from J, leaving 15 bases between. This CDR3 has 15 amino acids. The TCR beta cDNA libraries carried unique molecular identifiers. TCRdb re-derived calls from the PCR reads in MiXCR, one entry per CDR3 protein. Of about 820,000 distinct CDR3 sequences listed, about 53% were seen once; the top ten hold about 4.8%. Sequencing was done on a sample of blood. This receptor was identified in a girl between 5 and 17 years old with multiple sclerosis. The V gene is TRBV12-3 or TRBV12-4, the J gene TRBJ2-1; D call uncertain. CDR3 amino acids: CASGPLAPSYNEQFF. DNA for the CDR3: TGTGCCAGCGGACCCCTGGCGCCTTCCTACAATGAGCAGTTCTTC.